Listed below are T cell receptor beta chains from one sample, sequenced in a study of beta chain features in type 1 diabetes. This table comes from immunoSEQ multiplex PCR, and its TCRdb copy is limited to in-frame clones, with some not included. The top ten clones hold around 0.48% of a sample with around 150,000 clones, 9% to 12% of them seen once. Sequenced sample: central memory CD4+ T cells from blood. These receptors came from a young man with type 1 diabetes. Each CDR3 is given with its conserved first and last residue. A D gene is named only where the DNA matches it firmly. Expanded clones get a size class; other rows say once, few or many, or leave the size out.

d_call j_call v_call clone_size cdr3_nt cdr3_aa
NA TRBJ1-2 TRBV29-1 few TGCAGCGTCGCCGGGGGATTCTATGGCTACACCTTC CSVAGGFYGYTF
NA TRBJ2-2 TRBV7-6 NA TGTGCCAGCAGGAGAGACACCGCGAACACCGGGGAGCTGTTTTTT CASRRDTANTGELFF
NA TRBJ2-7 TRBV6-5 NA TGTGCCAGCAGTATACAAACAGGAGCACTATACGAGCAGTACTTC CASSIQTGALYEQYF
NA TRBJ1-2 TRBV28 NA TGTGCCAGCAGGCGCGGAGATTATGGCTACACCTTC CASRRGDYGYTF
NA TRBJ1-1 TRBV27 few TGTGCCAGCAGTTTATGGGGCAGGGTCGGCACTGAAGCTTTCTTT CASSLWGRVGTEAFF
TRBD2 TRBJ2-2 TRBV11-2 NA TGTGCCAGCAGCTTAGGGGGACTAGCGGGACCGAACACCGGGGAGCTGTTTTTT CASSLGGLAGPNTGELFF
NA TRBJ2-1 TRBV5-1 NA TGCGCCAGCAGCTTGGAAGGGCAGGGCTCCTACAATGAGCAGTTCTTC CASSLEGQGSYNEQFF
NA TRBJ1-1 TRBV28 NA TGTGCCAGCAGTGCCCCTAGAGCGGTGAACACTGAAGCTTTCTTT CASSAPRAVNTEAFF
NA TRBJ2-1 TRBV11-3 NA TGTGCCAGCAGCTTGACAGGTTACAATGAGCAGTTCTTC CASSLTGYNEQFF
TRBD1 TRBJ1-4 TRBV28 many TGTGCCAGCATCTCAGACAGGGCGGCTGAAAAACTGTTTTTT CASISDRAAEKLFF
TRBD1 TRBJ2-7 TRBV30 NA TGTGCCTGGAGAGGGACAGAGTACGAGCAGTACTTC CAWRGTEYEQYF
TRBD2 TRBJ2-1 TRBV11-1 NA TGTGCCAGCAGCTTACGTCTAGCGGAACCCTACAATGAGCAGTTCTTC CASSLRLAEPYNEQFF
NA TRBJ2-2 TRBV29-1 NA TGCAGCAGTAAGGGACAGAACACCGGGGAGCTGTTTTTT CSSKGQNTGELFF
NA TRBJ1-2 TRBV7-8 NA TGTGCCAGCAGCTTAATGCAGGGAGGCTATGGCTACACCTTC CASSLMQGGYGYTF
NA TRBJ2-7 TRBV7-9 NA TGTGCCAGCAGCTATGGGCGAAGGTTCGACGAGCAGTACTTC CASSYGRRFDEQYF
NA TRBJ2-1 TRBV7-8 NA TGTGCCAGCAGCTTAAGATCGGGACTTGCCAATGAGCAGTTCTTC CASSLRSGLANEQFF
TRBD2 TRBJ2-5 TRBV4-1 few TGTGCCAGCAGCCAAGGGACTAGGGAAGAGACCCAGTACTTC CASSQGTREETQYF
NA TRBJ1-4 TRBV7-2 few TGTGCCAGCAGCCGGAACGGGATTCAGGAAAAACTGTTTTTT CASSRNGIQEKLFF
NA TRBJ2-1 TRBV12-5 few TGTGCTAGTGGTTCATACAAGACTGCGGGTCTGGCGCAGTTCTTC CASGSYKTAGLAQFF
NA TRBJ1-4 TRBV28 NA TGTGCCAGCAGTTTAGGAGGGCGGGCTCATGAAAAACTGTTTTTT CASSLGGRAHEKLFF
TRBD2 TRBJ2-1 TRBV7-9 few TGTGCCAGCAGCTTACAGACTAGCGGGAACAATGAGCAGTTCTTC CASSLQTSGNNEQFF
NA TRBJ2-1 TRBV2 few TGTGCCAGCAAAGGCGGAGGGCCCCACAATGAGCAGTTCTTC CASKGGGPHNEQFF
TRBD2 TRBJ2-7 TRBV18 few TGTGCCAGCTCGGCGGGGGTACCCTACGAGCAGTACTTC CASSAGVPYEQYF
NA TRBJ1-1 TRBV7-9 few TGTGCCAGCAGCCCCGGGGAGGGCCGGACTGAAGCTTTCTTT CASSPGEGRTEAFF
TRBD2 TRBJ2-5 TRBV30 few TGTGCCTGGACTAGCGGGGCTCAAGAGACCCAGTACTTC CAWTSGAQETQYF
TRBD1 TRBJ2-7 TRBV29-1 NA TGCAGCGTTCTACCAACGACAGGGGATTCCTACGAGCAGTACTTC CSVLPTTGDSYEQYF
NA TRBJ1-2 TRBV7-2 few TGTGCCAGCAGCTCCTCACAGGGAAACTATGGCTACACCTTC CASSSSQGNYGYTF
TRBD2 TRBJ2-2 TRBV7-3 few TGTGCCAGCAGCCGTCGACTAGCCACCGGGGAGCTGTTTTTT CASSRRLATGELFF
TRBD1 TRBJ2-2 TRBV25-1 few TGTGCCAGCAGTGAACCCGGGACAGTCACCGGGGAGCTGTTTTTT CASSEPGTVTGELFF
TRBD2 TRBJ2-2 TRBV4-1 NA TGCGCCAGCAGCCTAGGGACTAGTCACACCGGGGAGCTGTTTTTT CASSLGTSHTGELFF
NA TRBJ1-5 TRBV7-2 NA TGTGCCAGCAGCTCCCGGGCCGGGGAGCAGCCCCAGCATTTT CASSSRAGEQPQHF
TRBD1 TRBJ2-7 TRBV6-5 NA TGTGCCAGCAGAATCGGACAGGGGGTTTCCTACGAGCAGTACTTC CASRIGQGVSYEQYF
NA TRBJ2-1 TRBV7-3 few TGTGCCAGCAGCTTCTCTCGGGGACTCTCTTCCTACAATGAGCAGTTCTTC CASSFSRGLSSYNEQFF
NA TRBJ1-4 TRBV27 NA TGTGCCAGCAGTTACCGGGTAGGAGAAAAACTGTTTTTT CASSYRVGEKLFF
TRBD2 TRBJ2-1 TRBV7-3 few TGTGCCAGCAGCCCCCGACAAAGCGGGAGCGTGAATGAGCAGTTCTTC CASSPRQSGSVNEQFF
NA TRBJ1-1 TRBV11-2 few TGTGCCAGCAGCTTACAGGGGACGCGCTACCGTAACACTGAAGCTTTCTTT CASSLQGTRYRNTEAFF
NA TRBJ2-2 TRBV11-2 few TGTGCCAGCAGCTCCACCACAGCAGGGCCCGGGGAGCTGTTTTTT CASSSTTAGPGELFF
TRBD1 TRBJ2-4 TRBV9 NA TGTGCCAGCAGCCCCGGGACAGCGGTAGCCAAAAACATTCAGTACTTC CASSPGTAVAKNIQYF
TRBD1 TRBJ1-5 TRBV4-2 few TGTGCCAGCGGGGTGGGTTTTGACAGGGCACCCAATCAGCCCCAGCATTTT CASGVGFDRAPNQPQHF
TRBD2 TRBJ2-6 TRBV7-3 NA TGTGCCAGCAGCCAGAGCGGGGCGCCTGGGGCCAACGTCCTGACTTTC CASSQSGAPGANVLTF
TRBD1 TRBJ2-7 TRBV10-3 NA TGTGCCATCAGTGAGACCAGACAGGGACGCGAGCAGTACTTC CAISETRQGREQYF
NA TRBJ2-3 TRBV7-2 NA TGTGCCAGCAGCCCGCTAGAGGATACGCAGTATTTT CASSPLEDTQYF
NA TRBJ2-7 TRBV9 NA TGTGCCAGCAGCCCAGCCGGGCGGGACCCTTCCTACGAGCAGTACTTC CASSPAGRDPSYEQYF
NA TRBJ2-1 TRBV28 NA TGTGCCAGCAGTGCCCCGGGACAAGGGGTCAATGAGCAGTTCTTC CASSAPGQGVNEQFF
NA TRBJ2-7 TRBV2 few TGTGCCAGCAGTGAGCAGGGGTCAAGCTCCTACGAGCAGTACTTC CASSEQGSSSYEQYF
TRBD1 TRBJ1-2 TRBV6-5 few TGTGCCAGCAGACCGACAGGGTATGGCTACACCTTC CASRPTGYGYTF
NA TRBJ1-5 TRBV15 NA TGTGCCACCAGCACTCCTCGGGGGAATGGTCAGCCCCAGCATTTT CATSTPRGNGQPQHF
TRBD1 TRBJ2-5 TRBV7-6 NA TGTGCCAGCAGCTCTACAGGGGCAGAGACCCAGTACTTC CASSSTGAETQYF
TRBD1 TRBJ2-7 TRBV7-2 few TGTGCCAGCAGCTTAGGACAGGGGCTCAACGAGCAGTACTTC CASSLGQGLNEQYF
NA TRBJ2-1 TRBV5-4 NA TGTGCCAGCACCACGATCGGGTGGGAGGTTGGCAATGAGCAGTTCTTC CASTTIGWEVGNEQFF
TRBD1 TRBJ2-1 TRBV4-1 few TGCGCCAGCAGCGAGACAGGGAAATCAATAAATGAGCAGTTCTTC CASSETGKSINEQFF
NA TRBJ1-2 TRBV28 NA TGTGCCAGCAGTTCAGGGGAGTATGGCTACACCTTC CASSSGEYGYTF
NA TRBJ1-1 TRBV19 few TGTGCCAGTAGTGAAGCCCACACTGAAGCTTTCTTT CASSEAHTEAFF
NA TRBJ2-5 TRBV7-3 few TGTGCCAGCAGCTCAGGTGTGATCCCTGGGGAGACCCAGTACTTC CASSSGVIPGETQYF
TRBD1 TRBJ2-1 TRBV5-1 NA TGCGCCAGCAGCTTGGCATTAGGGGGCGCCGGTAATGAGCAGTTCTTC CASSLALGGAGNEQFF
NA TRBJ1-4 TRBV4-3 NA TGCGCCAGCAGCCAAGCCTTACGGAATGAAAAACTGTTTTTT CASSQALRNEKLFF
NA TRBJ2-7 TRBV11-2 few TGTGCCAGCAGCTTGTCCTTTATCTCCTACGAGCAGTACTTC CASSLSFISYEQYF